This entry describes one TCR beta chain. This sample was included in a study of tumor and adjacent non-tumor tissue in lung cancer. The CDR3 extends over 16 amino acids. V gave up 7 bases and J gave up 3 bases; unmatched junction bases: 12. Germline lookup yields CDR1 LNHDA and CDR2 SQIVND (reference sequence). The library came from three nested PCR rounds adapted from ARM-PCR protocols. TCRdb re-derived calls from the multiplex PCR reads in MiXCR, one entry per CDR3 protein. This repertoire shows approximately 120,000 distinct CDR3 sequences, roughly 80% found once; its top ten account for about 40%. RNA was extracted from bulk tissue without any cell sorting.

Sample: lung tumor tissue. The TCR sequence derives from a woman aged 60-75 years with non-small cell lung cancer. The chain uses TRBV19 and TRBJ1-5; 7 bases line up with TRBD1. CDR3 loop: CASTIGTAGLNQPQHF. For the CDR3, the DNA is TGTGCCAGTACTATCGGGACAGCCGGCCTCAATCAGCCCCAGCATTTT.